This TCR beta chain appears in the sequencing data of a study of CD8 T cells in ankylosing spondylitis. Broader study findings: A TCR beta motif of fewer than ten highly homologous variants appeared characteristic of ankylosing spondylitis blood. Clones tied to disease were said to be significantly enriched in matched ankylosing spondylitis synovial fluid.

Molecular-barcoded quantitative 5'-RACE produced these TCR beta libraries. Using its own MiXCR run on the 5' RACE reads, TCRdb lists one record per CDR3 protein. Here the sample spans over 150,000 distinct CDR3 sequences, about 20% being singletons. This CDR3 comprises 14 residues. The junction had 8 bases not matched to a gene; V was cut back by 8 bases and J by 5 bases. Germline V gene lookup returns CDR1 MDHEN and CDR2 SYDVKM. This clonotype was counted many times. Its matching antigen is unknown. The chain has TRBV28 and TRBJ2-2; 7 nucleotides line up with TRBD2. Sequenced sample: blood, either unsorted or a sorted T cell fraction (not recorded which). The sequence was collected from a male donor aged 5 to 30 with ankylosing spondylitis or in good health (not recorded which). The CDR3 sequence is CASQRDGGTGELFF. CDR3 in DNA: TGTGCCAGCCAGCGGGATGGGGGGACCGGGGAGCTGTTTTTT.